This entry lists 5 T cell receptor beta chains sequenced from one sample in a study of identical twins listed by TCRdb under 2016. Libraries were prepared through 5' RACE. Reads for this sample came from an Illumina HiSeq 2000. Using fastp at Q25 and MiXCR, TCRdb reprocessed the public reads and kept productive beta chains. Each record represents a unique CDR3 protein, reported with the most common genes and DNA among its rows. The sample table contains about 690,000 distinct CDR3 sequences; only one count was recorded for 5.5% to 6.5% of them. 1.5% to 2% of the sample goes to the ten largest clones. Input material: naive T cells sorted from blood. In the paper's terms, the cell subset or site label means: cells isolated with a human naive T-cell isolation kit. The receptors were gathered from a man younger than 35 in good health.

This clonotype was counted only a few times. The chain links TRBV24-1 to TRBJ1-5, with TRBD1 as a possible D gene (6 bases). V lost 6 bases and J lost 7, with 15 bases in between. The germline V gene has CDR1 KGHDR and CDR2 SFDVKD. The CDR3 covers 14 residues. In DNA form, the CDR3 reads TGTGCCACCAGTCAACAGGGACTGGGCCAGCCCCAGCATTTT. Amino acids: CATSQQGLGQPQHF.

This clonotype occurred many times. The V gene is TRBV5-6, the J gene TRBJ2-3, with D maybe TRBD2 (5 bases). Germline CDR1 reads SGHDT; CDR2 reads YYEEEE. Trimming pared 4 bases from V and 2 bases from J, leaving 26 bases between. The CDR3 has 19 amino acids. The CDR3 reads CASSARSLAASYYTDTQYF. In nucleotides, the CDR3 is TGTGCCAGCAGCGCCCGAAGTCTAGCTGCGTCCTACTACACAGATACGCAGTATTTT.

The J gene is TRBJ2-7, the V gene TRBV3-1, with D perhaps TRBD2 (5 bases). The germline V and J ends were trimmed by 4 bases and 1 base, with 8 bases remaining between them. Per germline, CDR1 LGHDT and CDR2 YNNKEL (reference sequence). This CDR3 region has 13 residues. CDR3 protein: CASSRAASYEQYF. The CDR3 nucleotides are TGTGCCAGCAGCCGAGCGGCGTCCTACGAGCAGTACTTC.

This clonotype was recorded at least ten times. This CDR3 is CSARGLAGAALTDTQYF. The CDR3 bases are TGCAGTGCTAGAGGGCTAGCGGGGGCCGCCCTCACAGATACGCAGTATTTT. The rearrangement uses TRBV20-1 and TRBJ2-3; 10 nucleotides align to TRBD2. This CDR3 has 17 amino acids. The germline gives CDR1 DFQATT, CDR2 SNEGSKA (reference sequence). The J segment lost 2 bases and the V segment lost 1 base, leaving 9 bases of the junction unmatched.

The count of this clonotype is one. This chain connects TRBV7-2 to TRBJ2-3, with D possibly being TRBD2 (5 bases). CDR1 and CDR2 (germline): SGHTA, FQGNSA. V lost 2 bases, J lost 1 base, and 16 bases lay in between. The CDR3 is made up of 17 amino acids. CDR3 sequence (DNA): TGTGCCAGCAGCTTATCCCCTAGCAGACTTCGCACAGATACGCAGTATTTT. Protein product: CASSLSPSRLRTDTQYF.